This T cell receptor (beta chain) came from a study of Ad26.COV2.S vaccination and SARS-CoV-2 variants (dated by TCRdb to the early 2020s). Turning to the overall study: Donors in the vaccine arm were drawn from COV1001, a phase I-IIa trial of Ad26.COV2.S in healthy adults that was multicentre, randomized, double-blind and placebo-controlled. Dosing of Ad26.COV2.S was intramuscular, at either 5x10^10 or 1x10^11 viral particles, delivered as one shot or as two shots spaced 56 days apart. Sequencing of the TCRbeta repertoire served to evaluate the specificity and breadth of SARS-CoV-2-reactive T cell receptors following Ad26.COV2.S vaccination. The TCR-sequenced set comprised approximately 30 samples: 19 Ad26.COV2.S vaccine recipients, 5 placebo recipients and 8 SARS-CoV-2 convalescent individuals. Trial participants were randomized into five groups of five, in which low-dose or high-dose Ad26.COV2.S was given once or twice, or placebo was given on both occasions. Blinding of investigators to trial group allocation was maintained during experiments and outcome assessment.

The treatment or condition label, as the study defines it: approximately 18 received Ad26.COV2.S at low or high dose, single or two shots; about 5 received placebo; per-sample allocation not given. For vaccine and placebo recipients, repertoires were sequenced using samples collected on day 63 after the first injection. Between 29 July and 7 August 2020, Cohort 1b enrolled approximately 26 adults aged 18-55 years at one site in Boston, USA. As a vaccine, Ad26.COV2.S was a replication-incompetent adenovirus type 26 vector that expressed a prefusion-stabilized SARS-CoV-2 spike protein derived from the original Wuhan strain. Results and caveats for the whole study, not just this receptor: The study was not powered to compare responses between vaccine doses or regimens. Substantial breadth of spike-specific CD8+ and CD4+ T cell responses was reported after vaccination. Compared with placebo recipients, Ad26.COV2.S recipients showed higher spike-specific TCR breadth (P = 0.0014). The authors noted that total T cell responses may have been underestimated by the TCR breadth and depth analyses. Vaccine and placebo recipients had comparable non-spike TCR breadth, which fits with the vaccine containing only spike.

The immunoSEQ Assay was used to sequence TCRbeta CDR3 regions. After extraction, genomic DNA underwent amplification by bias-controlled multiplex PCR, followed by high-throughput sequencing. The original pipeline was this. To quantify the absolute abundance of each unique TCRbeta CDR3 region, sequences were collapsed and filtered. T cell fraction was estimated by normalization of TCRbeta template counts to usable DNA, with usable DNA being measured through amplification of reference genes present in all nucleated cells. Repertoire TCRs were annotated as SARS-CoV-2-specific when V gene, CDR3 amino acid sequence and J gene were exactly matched to a known reactive TCR set. The reference SARS-CoV-2 TCR set came from MIRA and was filtered for enrichment in COVID-19-positive ImmuneCODE repertoires, removing public or cross-reactive TCRs. Using the MIRA antigens, annotated TCRs were further analysed by specific ORF or by position within an ORF. Breadth was defined as the number of annotated unique rearrangements divided by the total number of unique productive rearrangements, and depth was defined as the summed frequency of the annotated unique rearrangements. Two-sided Wilcoxon rank-sum tests were used to compare TCR breadth between groups. The table comes from immuneACCESS by way of TCRdb, which keeps in-frame sequences with V and J called. Part of the clones is missing from these tables; in studies checked, under half for an unresolved V gene and the rest for unknown reasons. The DNA was the basis for D and trimming; V, J and clone size are from that table. This sample comprises fewer than 400,000 clones, about nine tenths of them detected only once. In total, the top ten clones hold around 5% of the sample.

The CDR3 goes from the cysteine to the phenylalanine over 10 residues. Here the CDR3 DNA is all that survives: 30 bases in frame from base 1. Relative to germline, V is 4 bases shorter and J is 11 bases shorter, with 8 bases between their ends. CDR1 and CDR2 (KGHSH, LQKENI) derive from the germline V gene. Concerning this clone itself: Its target antigen remains unknown. No much larger clonotype is one base removed from it; base qualities were not supplied.

Source: peripheral blood, taken in a trial of Ad26.COV2.S vaccine versus placebo. The chain couples TRBV18 to TRBJ1-1; the D gene is not confidently resolved. This receptor was obtained from a person aged 18-60 years who received the Ad26.COV2.S COVID-19 vaccine or a placebo. The CDR3 amino acid sequence is: CASSQGDAFF. The DNA is as follows: TGTGCCAGCTCACAGGGCGACGCTTTCTTT.